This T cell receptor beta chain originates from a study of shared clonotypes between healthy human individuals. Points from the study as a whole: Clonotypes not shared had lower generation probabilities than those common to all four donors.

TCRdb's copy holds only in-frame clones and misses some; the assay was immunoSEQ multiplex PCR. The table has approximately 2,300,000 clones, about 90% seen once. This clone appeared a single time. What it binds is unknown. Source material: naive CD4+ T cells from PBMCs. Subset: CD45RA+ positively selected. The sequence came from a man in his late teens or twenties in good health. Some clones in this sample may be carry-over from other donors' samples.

The CDR3 loop is CASSPRAGTGGELFF. In nucleotides, the CDR3 is TGTGCCAGTAGTCCGAGGGCGGGGACCGGCGGGGAGCTGTTTTTT. V usage is TRBV19 and J usage is TRBJ2-2; perhaps TRBD2 as D (6 bases). Germline assignment: CDR1 LNHDA and CDR2 SQIVND (reference sequence). V shed 5 bases and J shed 7 bases, with 17 bases lying between them. The CDR3 totals 15 residues. Looking up the rest from reference TRBV19 and TRBJ2-2 gives the full variable domain: DGGITQSPKYLFRKEGQNVTLSCEQNLNHDAMYWYRQDPGQGLRLIYYSQIVNDFQKGDIAEGYSVSREKKESFPLTVTSAQKNPTAFYLCASSPRAGTGGELFFGEGSRLTVL.